The 10 T cell receptor beta chains reported below all come from one sample, sequenced in a study of shared clonotypes between healthy human individuals. Generated by immunoSEQ multiplex PCR, the TCRdb table keeps only in-frame clones and is missing some. Of about 680,000 clones listed, 92% are singletons. Terminally differentiated effector memory CD45RA+ cells were excluded from the naive CD8 cells, which were CD45RO-negative and positively selected for CCR7. Sequencing was performed on naive CD8+ T cells sorted from blood. These receptors all come from a man younger than 40 in good health.

The V and J genes are TRBV6-1 and TRBJ2-1; possible D gene TRBD1, 5 bases. Germline CDR1 and CDR2: MNHNS and SASEGT. This CDR3 is 12 amino acids long. Between the trimmed V and J ends, which lost 6 bases and 8 bases, there was a span of 11 bases. CDR3 protein: CASSLDSDEQFF. In DNA, the CDR3 is TGTGCCAGCAGCCTCGACAGTGATGAGCAGTTCTTC.

The chain carries TRBV7-8 and TRBJ1-5; 7 bases align to TRBD1. J was trimmed by 9 bases and V by 4 bases; bases with no gene match: 15. This CDR3 comprises 16 residues. Germline CDR1 reads SGHVS; CDR2 reads FQNEAQ. The CDR3 coding sequence is TGTGCCAGCAGCTCGGCAGGGGGGACAAGGACCGGGCCCCAGCATTTT. It translates to CASSSAGGTRTGPQHF. Based on the CDR3 plus reference TRBV7-8 and TRBJ1-5, the full variable domain is GAGVSQSPRYKVAKRGQDVALRCDPISGHVSLFWYQQALGQGPEFLTYFQNEAQLDKSGLPSDRFFAERPEGSVSTLKIQRTQQEDSAVYLCASSSAGGTRTGPQHFGDGTRLSIL.

The genes are TRBV7-6 and TRBJ2-3, with D maybe TRBD2 (6 bases). The CDR3 extends over 16 amino acids. In germline, CDR1 is SGHVS, CDR2 FNYEAQ. Between the trimmed V and J ends, which lost 7 bases and 4 bases, there was a span of 21 bases. The CDR3 coding sequence is TGTGCCAGCACCGGTCAGGGCGGGGTGGGTCCAGATACGCAGTATTTT. Translating gives CASTGQGGVGPDTQYF.

The genes are TRBV9 and TRBJ2-3; 9 bases match TRBD1. Germline V lookup: CDR1 SGDLS, CDR2 YYNGEE. The CDR3 is 20 residues long. Germline trimming cut 2 bases from V and 4 bases from J; bases unmatched to any gene: 20. The CDR3 DNA sequence: TGTGCCAGCAGCGTCCCACACTCCACCGGACAGGGGAGTGGGGCAGATACGCAGTATTTT. Its protein product is CASSVPHSTGQGSGADTQYF.

With regard to this clone: The junction departs from the called germline gene at one end, perhaps through a read error. DNA of the CDR3: TGTACCAGCAGTTACCAGGGTTATCTCGATGGCTACACCTTC. It translates to CTSSYQGYLDGYTF. This chain links TRBV6-5 with TRBJ1-2, with a possible D match to TRBD1 (5 bases). The germline CDR1 and CDR2 sequences are MNHEY and SVGAGI. CDR3 size: 14 residues.

The V gene is TRBV28, the J gene TRBJ2-7, with a tentative D call TRBD2 (6 bases). The ends were cut back, 4 bases at V and 3 bases at J, with 16 bases in the middle. The CDR3 consists of 15 residues. Germline V CDR1 and CDR2: MDHEN, SYDVKM. Here the CDR3 reads CASSSPRDNHYEQYF. The CDR3 coding sequence is TGTGCCAGCAGTTCCCCGCGGGATAACCACTACGAGCAGTACTTC.

V is TRBV9 and J is TRBJ2-7; 9 bases align to TRBD2. CDR1 and CDR2 from the germline V gene are SGDLS and YYNGEE. The CDR3 consists of 15 residues. V gave up 4 bases and J gave up 4 bases; unmatched junction bases: 9. CDR3 region: CASSPRGREGYEQYF. The CDR3 nucleotides read TGTGCCAGCAGCCCTAGAGGGCGGGAGGGTTACGAGCAGTACTTC. Full variable domain (missing parts from reference TRBV9 and TRBJ2-7): DSGVTQTPKHLITATGQRVTLRCSPRSGDLSVYWYQQSLDQGLQFLIQYYNGEERAKGNILERFSAQQFPDLHSELNLSSLELGDSALYFCASSPRGREGYEQYFGPGTRLTVT.

V is TRBV28 and J is TRBJ2-1; no definite D call. The CDR3 is 11 amino acids. Trimming shortened V by 6 bases and J by 2 bases, and 2 bases separated the two germline ends. The germline V gene has CDR1 MDHEN and CDR2 SYDVKM. The chain's CDR3 is CASRAYNEQFF. For the CDR3, the DNA is TGTGCCAGCAGGGCCTACAATGAGCAGTTCTTC.

This clone was observed a handful of times. This chain connects TRBV9 to TRBJ2-1; D remains unclear. This CDR3 spans 16 amino acids. From germline, CDR1 is SGDLS and CDR2 YYNGEE. The ends were cut back, 1 base at V and 0 bases at J, with 11 bases in the middle. CDR3 nucleotide sequence: TGTGCCAGCAGCGTAACCGACTCCCACTCCTACAATGAGCAGTTCTTC. It yields the protein CASSVTDSHSYNEQFF.

The chain employs TRBV25-1 and TRBJ2-7; D is unresolved. Trimming took off 4 bases at V and 3 bases at J, with 7 bases between the two ends. The CDR3 runs 12 residues. Per the germline V gene, CDR1 is MGHDK and CDR2 is SYGVNS. CDR3 nucleotide sequence: TGTGCCAGCAGTGTCAGCGTCTACGAGCAGTACTTC. Residues: CASSVSVYEQYF.